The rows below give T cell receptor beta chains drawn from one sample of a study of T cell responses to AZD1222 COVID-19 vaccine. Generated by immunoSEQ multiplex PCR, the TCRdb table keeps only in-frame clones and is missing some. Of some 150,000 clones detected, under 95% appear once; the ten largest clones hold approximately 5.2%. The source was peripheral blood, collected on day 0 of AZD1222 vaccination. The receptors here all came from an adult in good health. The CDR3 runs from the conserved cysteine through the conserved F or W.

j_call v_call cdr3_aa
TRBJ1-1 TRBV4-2 CASRPTGGANTEAFF
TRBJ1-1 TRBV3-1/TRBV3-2 CASSQEFGNTEAFF
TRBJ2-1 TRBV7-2 CASSSRQGAWSEQFF
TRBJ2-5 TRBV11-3 CASSRGSEETQYF
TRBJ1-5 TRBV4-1 CASSARDRGSQPQHF
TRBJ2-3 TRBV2 CASKVVTDTQYF
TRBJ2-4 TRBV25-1 CASSAVAGAKNIQYF
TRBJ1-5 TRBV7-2 CASSFGDRSNQPQHF
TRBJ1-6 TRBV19 CASTGGVRSSYNSPLHF
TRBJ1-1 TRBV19 CASSIARGGKNTEAFF
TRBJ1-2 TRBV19 CASSATGNYGYTF
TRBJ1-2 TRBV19 CASSVSQASNYGYTF
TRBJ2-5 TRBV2 CASSGDSQETQYF
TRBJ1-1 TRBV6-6 CASNPYHGQQNTEAFF
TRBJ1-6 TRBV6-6 CASSYSRAQGSSPLHF
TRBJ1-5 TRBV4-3 CASSQDSGQPQHF